These 23 T cell receptor beta chains came from one sample sequenced in a study of blood T cell repertoires in COVID-19. Repertoires were generated with immunoSEQ multiplex PCR, while TCRdb's copy carries only in-frame clones and drops some. The sample consists of approximately 330,000 clones, roughly 90% of them appearing once. The sequencing sample was made of peripheral blood. The receptors were sampled from a man in his thirties or forties with COVID-19, enrolled during active disease.

The V call is TRBV5-1, the J call TRBJ1-2; 7 nucleotides align to TRBD1. This CDR3 contains 12 residues. The V gene's germline CDR1 is SGHRS and CDR2 YFSETQ. Trimming cost V 3 bases and J 7 bases; bases outside gene matches: 3. As DNA, the CDR3 is TGCGCCAGCAGCTCGGGACAGCTTGGCTACACCTTC. Residues: CASSSGQLGYTF.

The chain carries TRBV14 and TRBJ2-6, with TRBD1 matching 7 bases. The CDR3 contains 18 residues. Germline V gives CDR1 SGHDN, CDR2 FVKESK. Losses at the gene ends were 4 bases for V and 0 bases for J; bases not matched to a gene: 9. CDR3 DNA: TGTGCCAGCAGCCCCGTGGACAGGCTTAGCTCTGGGGCCAACGTCCTGACTTTC. It encodes CASSPVDRLSSGANVLTF.

V usage is TRBV29-1 and J usage is TRBJ2-3; D is unclear. CDR1 SQVTM and CDR2 ANQGSEA come from the germline V gene. CDR3 length: 12 amino acids. V shed 7 bases and J shed 1 base, with 9 bases lying between them. The DNA for the CDR3 is TGCAGCGCTGGCCTAGGCACAGATACGCAGTATTTT. This translates into CSAGLGTDTQYF.

This clone was observed once. CDR3 in DNA: TGTGCCAGCAGTCCCCCGAGGTTGGAGGGGGCAAGGAACACTGAAGCTTTCTTT. This codes for CASSPPRLEGARNTEAFF. This chain connects TRBV27 to TRBJ1-1; 7 positions agree with TRBD1. The germline CDR1 and CDR2 sequences are MNHEY and SMNVEV (reference sequence). The CDR3 covers 18 residues. V shed 5 bases, J shed 1 base, and the junction held 16 bases outside the gene matches.

V and J are TRBV7-9 and TRBJ1-6; TRBD1 agrees at 8 bases. With V trimmed by 5 bases and J by 5 bases, 2 bases remained unmatched. CDR1 is SEHNR, CDR2 FQNEAQ, per germline (reference sequence). This CDR3 has 14 residues. The CDR3, as DNA: TGTGCCAGCAGCGTGGGACAGGATAATTCACCCCTCCACTTT. Protein product: CASSVGQDNSPLHF. The whole variable domain, filled in from reference TRBV7-9 and TRBJ1-6, reads DTGVSQNPRHKITKRGQNVTFRCDPISEHNRLYWYRQTLGQGPEFLTYFQNEAQLEKSRLLSDRFSAERPKGSFSTLEIQRTEQGDSAMYLCASSVGQDNSPLHFGNGTRLTVT.

The rearrangement joins TRBV5-1 to TRBJ1-2; D may be TRBD1 (6 bases). The V gene lost 1 base and the J gene lost 3 bases, with 7 bases spanning the gap. CDR3 length: 13 residues. Germline V gives CDR1 SGHRS, CDR2 YFSETQ. The CDR3 region has the DNA TGCGCCAGCAGCTTGCGGACAGACTATGGCTACACCTTC. Translating it yields CASSLRTDYGYTF. The variable domain in full, completed from reference TRBV5-1 and TRBJ1-2, reads KAGVTQTPRYLIKTRGQQVTLSCSPISGHRSVSWYQQTPGQGLQFLFEYFSETQRNKGNFPGRFSGRQFSNSRSEMNVSTLELGDSALYLCASSLRTDYGYTFGSGTRLTVV.

The rearrangement links TRBV7-9 to TRBJ2-1; D is unclear. CDR1 is SEHNR and CDR2 is FQNEAQ in the germline V gene (reference sequence). The CDR3 is 15 residues long. Trimming stripped 5 bases from V and 0 bases from J, with 11 bases between. In DNA form, the CDR3 reads TGTGCCAGCAGCCCTCAGATTATCTCCTACAATGAGCAGTTCTTC. Translation gives CASSPQIISYNEQFF. The whole variable domain, filled in from reference TRBV7-9 and TRBJ2-1, reads DTGVSQNPRHKITKRGQNVTFRCDPISEHNRLYWYRQTLGQGPEFLTYFQNEAQLEKSRLLSDRFSAERPKGSFSTLEIQRTEQGDSAMYLCASSPQIISYNEQFFGPGTRLTVL.

The V and J genes are TRBV5-6 and TRBJ1-2; 8 bases are shared with TRBD1. V lost 3 bases and J lost 0; bases outside the gene matches: 7. This CDR3 spans 16 amino acids. In germline, CDR1 is SGHDT, CDR2 YYEEEE. The DNA for the CDR3 is TGTGCCAGCAGCTCGCAGGGGGCCCGGTCTAACTATGGCTACACCTTC. As protein: CASSSQGARSNYGYTF.

The J gene is TRBJ2-1, the V gene TRBV19, with D perhaps matching TRBD1 (6 bases). This CDR3 spans 15 amino acids. Deletions cut 6 bases from V and 0 bases from J, with 12 bases between. Germline V lookup: CDR1 LNHDA, CDR2 SQIVND (reference sequence). The DNA for the CDR3 is TGTGCCAGTAGCCTCACAGGGAGCTCCTACAATGAGCAGTTCTTC. Its translation is CASSLTGSSYNEQFF.

The gene calls are TRBV9 and TRBJ1-2; TRBD1 matches 8 bases. This CDR3 spans 16 amino acids. CDR1 is SGDLS, CDR2 YYNGEE, per germline. V dropped 3 bases and J dropped 4; count of bases not matched to a gene: 11. The CDR3 region is CASSAGQVYGGYGYTF. The DNA for the CDR3 is TGTGCCAGCAGCGCGGGACAGGTCTACGGAGGCTATGGCTACACCTTC.

The genes are TRBV24-1 and TRBJ1-2; no reliable D call. V gave up 5 bases and J gave up 4 bases, with 10 bases separating them. This CDR3 spans 13 amino acids. The V gene's germline CDR1 is KGHDR and CDR2 SFDVKD. The DNA of the CDR3 is TGTGCCACCAGTGGGTGGAGACTCTATGGCTACACCTTC. Its protein is CATSGWRLYGYTF.

This clone came up once. The CDR3 reads CASSVQGVPTNYGYTF. The CDR3 DNA reads TGTGCCAGCAGCGTCCAGGGGGTACCGACTAACTATGGCTACACCTTC. V usage is TRBV5-6 and J usage is TRBJ1-2; 7 bases match TRBD1. Germline assignment: CDR1 SGHDT and CDR2 YYEEEE. CDR3 length: 16 amino acids. Trimming took 4 bases from V and 0 from J; bases not matched to a gene: 9.

V and J are TRBV5-1 and TRBJ1-4; possible D gene TRBD1, 5 bases. This CDR3 comprises 12 residues. V lost 3 bases, J lost 15 bases, and 15 bases lay in between. The germline CDR1 and CDR2 sequences are SGHRS and YFSETQ. The CDR3 region is CASSSDSLQVFF. In DNA, the CDR3 is TGCGCCAGCAGCTCCGACAGCTTACAGGTGTTTTTT.

The chain is built from TRBV11-2 and TRBJ2-7, with 7 bases fitting TRBD2. The CDR3 covers 13 residues. After removal of 11 bases from V and 2 bases from J, the junction contained 9 bases not matched to a gene. Germline CDR1 is SGHAT and CDR2 is FQNNGV. CDR3 in amino acids: CAGGGSLTYEQYF. The CDR3, as DNA: TGTGCCGGCGGGGGTAGTCTTACCTACGAGCAGTACTTC.

The rearrangement links TRBV19 to TRBJ2-5, with a possible D match to TRBD2 (6 bases). CDR3 length: 16 residues. The germline V gene encodes CDR1 LNHDA and CDR2 SQIVND (reference sequence). The V and J ends lost 1 base and 1 base respectively, with 13 bases between them. The DNA of the CDR3 is TGTGCCAGTAGTATAGGCTCGCCGGGGGTCCAAGAGACCCAGTACTTC. Translated, it gives CASSIGSPGVQETQYF.

This chain connects TRBV6-5 to TRBJ2-1, with 7 bases lining up with TRBD1. The CDR3 loop spans 14 amino acids. Germline V gives CDR1 MNHEY, CDR2 SVGAGI. With 6 bases clipped from V and 9 bases from J, the junction kept 11 bases outside the gene matches. This chain's CDR3 is CASSRSGTVREQFF. CDR3 sequence (DNA): TGTGCCAGCAGCCGATCCGGGACAGTTCGTGAGCAGTTCTTC.

V and J are TRBV11-2 and TRBJ2-7; 8 bases are a match to TRBD1. With 0 bases clipped from V and 4 bases from J, the junction kept 11 bases outside the gene matches. Germline CDR1 SGHAT, CDR2 FQNNGV. This CDR3 contains 17 residues. The CDR3 DNA is TGTGCCAGCAGCTTAGAGGGTGCGGTCAGGGGGCTATACGAGCAGTACTTC. Protein: CASSLEGAVRGLYEQYF.

V gene TRBV15 combines with J gene TRBJ2-1; D is perhaps TRBD1 (6 bases). V shed 5 bases and J shed 3 bases, with 11 bases lying between them. The germline CDR1 and CDR2 sequences are LNHNV and YYDKDF (reference sequence). This CDR3 spans 14 amino acids. CDR3 DNA: TGTGCCACCAGCCCGCAGGGGTACTACAATGAGCAGTTCTTC. Protein: CATSPQGYYNEQFF.

The chain employs TRBV7-2 and TRBJ2-7, with TRBD1 identical over 10 bases. This CDR3 is 15 amino acids long. V lost 7 bases, J lost 3 bases, and 9 bases stayed unmatched. Germline assignment: CDR1 SGHTA and CDR2 FQGNSA. The CDR3 bases are TGTGCCAGCACCGAGGACAGGGGGTCGCACTACGAGCAGTACTTC. Its translation: CASTEDRGSHYEQYF.

The genes are TRBV29-1 and TRBJ2-7, with 10 bases identical to TRBD1. J gave up 4 bases and V 7 bases, and 7 bases lay outside the gene matches. Germline V gene data show CDR1 as SQVTM and CDR2 as ANQGSEA. The CDR3 sequence is 13 residues long. The CDR3 region is CSAEGQGKYEQYF. The DNA for the CDR3 is TGCAGCGCTGAGGGACAGGGGAAATACGAGCAGTACTTC.

The gene calls are TRBV28 and TRBJ1-2, with TRBD1 matching over 9 bases. Trimming removed 0 bases from V and 4 bases from J; junction bases left unmatched: 6. In germline, CDR1 is MDHEN, CDR2 SYDVKM. The CDR3 length is 16 residues. CDR3 protein: CASSLWGQGGSYGYTF. In nucleotides, the CDR3 is TGTGCCAGCAGTTTATGGGGACAGGGAGGAAGCTATGGCTACACCTTC.

The rearrangement uses TRBV28 and TRBJ1-1; 12 nucleotides match TRBD1. V shed 5 bases and J 4 bases; nucleotides not matched to a gene: 8. CDR1 is MDHEN, CDR2 SYDVKM, per germline. The CDR3 contains 16 residues. In nucleotides, the CDR3 is TGTGCCAGCAGTCGCCCCGGGACAGGGGGCATCACTGAAGCTTTCTTT. Translation: CASSRPGTGGITEAFF. The full variable domain, in which reference TRBV28 and TRBJ1-1 provide the parts outside the CDR3, is DVKVTQSSRYLVKRTGEKVFLECVQDMDHENMFWYRQDPGLGLRLIYFSYDVKMKEKGDIPEGYSVSREKKERFSLILESASTNQTSMYLCASSRPGTGGITEAFFGQGTRLTVV.

J is TRBJ1-6 and V is TRBV9; a possible D gene is TRBD1 (5 bases). Germline lookup yields CDR1 SGDLS and CDR2 YYNGEE. This CDR3 region has 16 residues. V lost 0 bases to trimming and J lost 3 bases, with 10 bases between them. This CDR3 is CASSVDGGFYNSPLHF. The CDR3 nucleotides read TGTGCCAGCAGCGTAGACGGGGGATTCTATAATTCACCCCTCCACTTT.